This T cell receptor (beta chain) comes out of a study of blood T cell repertoires in COVID-19 (dated by TCRdb to 2019 to 2021). Background on the whole study: The collaborator samples originated in the United States, Italy and Spain and spanned the acute and convalescent phases of COVID-19. Subjects who had been exposed to COVID-19, were actively infected with it, or had recovered from it provided the deeply sampled blood TCRbeta repertoires that made up the dataset. The repertoires were released in a freely available public database meant as a resource for research on the immune response to SARS-CoV-2. The sample metadata nearly always contained a de-identified subject ID, COVID-19 status, age in years and sex. The material from the prospective study consisted of cDNA or gDNA derived from T cells, B-cell-depleted T cells, or PBMCs. Where HLA class I and class II types were available, the types were taken from metadata supplied by the sample provider, not from assay-based typing. The samples were drawn from the first 160 participants of the ongoing ImmuneRACE study and from 1,254 subjects provided by 6 global collaborators. General findings and caveats noted by the study authors: The quantity of clinical and demographic metadata differed by source and by participant and was supplied without curation.

Reading the germline V gene gives CDR1 WSHSY and CDR2 SAAADI. From its cysteine to its phenylalanine, the CDR3 spans 16 amino acids. Solely the CDR3 DNA is kept, with 48 bases framed from the first base. Germline trimming amounts to 2 bases on V and 9 bases on J, with 9 as the count of junction bases outside the gene matches. Enrolling through a virtual design, the prospective study's participants ranged in age from roughly 18 to 89 years and lived across 24 United States geographic areas. In the prospective study, cohorts were assigned on the basis of participant-reported clinical history obtained from a screening survey and a study questionnaire. A participant counted as exposed if, within 2 weeks of entering the study, that participant had been in contact with someone who had a PCR-confirmed or clinician-diagnosed COVID-19 case. In the prospective study, mobile phlebotomists collected whole blood, serum and a nasopharyngeal or oropharyngeal swab from each participant. Additional blood draws and questionnaires over an approximately two-month period could optionally be provided by prospective study participants. Prospective study blood samples were shipped either frozen or at room temperature before DNA extraction.

TCRbeta CDR3 regions were amplified from genomic DNA by means of the immunoSEQ Assay, a bias-controlled multiplex PCR. As for the authors' bioinformatics: Within the assay, amplification of reference gene primers was used to estimate how many nucleated cells each sample contained. To quantify the absolute abundance of each unique TCRbeta CDR3 rearrangement, sequence reads were collapsed and filtered. For each sample, productive Simpson clonality was calculated as the square root of Simpson's diversity index across productive rearrangements. Not all clones reach the TCRdb copy of this immuneACCESS table, which keeps in-frame sequences only. Checked studies attribute under half of the gap to unresolved V genes and leave the rest unexplained. Clone size and V and J calls were adopted from that table, with D and trimming inferred from the DNA. The sample table records 350,000 to 450,000 clones; 70% to 90% of these occur just once. The ten largest account for approximately 1.5% of the sample.

This clone was observed a single time. This clone's antigen is unknown. No clone much larger than this one lies a single base away; base qualities are absent. The clonotype comes from a young woman who had been exposed to COVID-19. The sequenced sample was PBMCs or T cells enriched from blood (not recorded which). Rearrangement joined TRBV10-2 to TRBJ2-1, with 11 central nucleotides matching TRBD2. CDR3 protein: CASSERLAGGMGEQFF. At the DNA level, the sequence is TGCGCCAGCAGTGAGAGGTTAGCGGGAGGGATGGGTGAGCAGTTCTTC.